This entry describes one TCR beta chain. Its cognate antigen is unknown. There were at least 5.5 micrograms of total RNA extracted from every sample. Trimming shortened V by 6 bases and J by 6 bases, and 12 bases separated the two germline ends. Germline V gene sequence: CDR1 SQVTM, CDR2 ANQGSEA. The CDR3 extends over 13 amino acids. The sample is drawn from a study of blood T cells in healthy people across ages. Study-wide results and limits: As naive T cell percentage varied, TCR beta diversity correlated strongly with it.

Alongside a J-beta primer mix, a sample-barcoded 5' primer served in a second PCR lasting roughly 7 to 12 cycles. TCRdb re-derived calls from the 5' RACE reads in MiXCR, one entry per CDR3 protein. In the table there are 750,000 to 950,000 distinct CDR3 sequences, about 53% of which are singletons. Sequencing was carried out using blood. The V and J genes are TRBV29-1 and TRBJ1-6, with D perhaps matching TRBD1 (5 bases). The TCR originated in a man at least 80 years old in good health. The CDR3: CSVGEVPNSPLHF. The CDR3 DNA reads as TGCAGCGTGGGGGAAGTTCCTAATTCACCCCTCCACTTT. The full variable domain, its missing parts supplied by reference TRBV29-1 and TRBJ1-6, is SAVISQKPSRDICQRGTSLTIQCQVDSQVTMMFWYRQQPGQSLTLIATANQGSEATYESGFVIDKFPISRPNLTFSTLTVSNMSPEDSSIYLCSVGEVPNSPLHFGNGTRLTVT.